Detailed here is one T cell receptor (beta chain). It has no known antigen specificity. Base qualities are missing; no much larger clone stands one base away. The data stem from a study of glioma-infiltrating T cells (dated by TCRdb to 2015 to 2016). Some background on the complete study: TCR alpha- and beta-chain repertoires were sequenced from glioma tissue, non-neoplastic brain tissue and matched peripheral blood mononuclear cells. Each tissue-infiltrating repertoire was compared with the same patient's peripheral blood repertoire to measure divergence between tissue and blood T-cell populations. Three low-grade glioma patients, several primary glioblastoma patients, and three non-glioma patients who contributed non-neoplastic brain tissue made up the paired cohort.

The study at large found these results: Only a very small number of CDR3 sequences turned up in both tissue and blood, a result put down to high CDR3 diversity combined with limited sampling. VJ-independent divergence between tissue and blood was below expectation in non-neoplastic patients but above expectation in all gliomas, especially low-grade gliomas. The group comparisons were based on small numbers of patients: three non-neoplastic, three low-grade glioma and roughly eight glioblastoma patients.

V lost 3 bases and J lost 0 bases; the stretch between them is 12 bases long. CDR1 and CDR2 were assigned from the germline V gene as KGHSH and LQKENI. Including the terminal cysteine and phenylalanine, the CDR3 comprises 16 residues. This entry keeps only the CDR3 DNA: 48 bases, framed from base 1. The iRepertoire nested amplicon-rescue multiplex PCR (arm-PCR) platform was used to amplify TCR alpha and beta CDR3 regions from RNA. For one-step reverse transcription and amplification, about 100-450 ng of tissue mRNA or PBMC total RNA was used as input. After bead purification, a secondary multiplex PCR added Illumina adapters, and libraries were gel-purified between 200 and 400 bp. Internal 6-nucleotide barcodes were carried by the libraries and were used for demultiplexing. The libraries were sequenced on an Illumina MiSeq using 2x220 or 2x250 nucleotide paired-end reads. The paper's processing steps were these. FLASH 1.2.11 was used to merge paired reads, and BWA-MEM then aligned the reads to the GRCh37 human genome before TRA and TRB reads were extracted. An IMGT-derived reference of cassette sequences and CDR3 motifs, with pseudogenes included, was used for V and J assignment. Reads were translated in three frames, and productive CDR3s were defined by a C…FGXG motif without stop codons. Clonotypes were defined as unique combinations of V-J cassette pair and CDR3 amino acid sequence. Hamming distance filtering was applied to reads, with thresholds set by the sequence error rate of each sample in mapped regions. TCRdb ran its own pipeline on the public reads, namely fastp trimming at Q25 and MiXCR clone calling, and kept in-frame beta chains. Here each entry gathers all rows of one CDR3 protein and keeps the most common genes and DNA. TCRdb, not the authors, supplied the V and J calls. This sample is represented by under 200,000 distinct CDR3 sequences; roughly 45% of them were singletons. The top ten constitute roughly 5.2% of the sample.

The TCR comes from a human donor with low-grade glioma or glioblastoma, undergoing nonglioma brain surgery, or in good health (not recorded which). The specimen sequenced was glioma tissue, nonneoplastic brain tissue, or PBMCs (not recorded which). Here the chain combines TRBV18 and TRBJ1-3; a confident D gene designation cannot be given. The CDR3 amino acid sequence is: CASSPQAPLSGNTIYF. The DNA reads as follows: TGTGCCAGCTCACCGCAGGCGCCTCTCTCTGGAAACACCATATATTTT. Joined to the reference TRBV18 and TRBJ1-3 proteins, this CDR3 gives the full variable domain: NAGVMQNPRHLVRRRGQEARLRCSPMKGHSHVYWYRQLPEEGLKFMVYLQKENIIDESGMPKERFSAEFPKEGPSILRIQQVVRGDSAAYFCASSPQAPLSGNTIYFGEGSWLTVV.